This T cell receptor (beta chain) was recovered during a study of blood T cell repertoires in COVID-19. Across the whole study: The United States, Italy and Spain were the sources of the acute and convalescent COVID-19 samples. PBMCs, B-cell-depleted T cells, or T cells provided the cDNA or gDNA that made up the material.

With 3 bases removed from V and 4 bases from J, the gap between germline ends came to 16 bases. This CDR3 has 16 amino acids. Germline V gene lookup returns CDR1 SGHRS and CDR2 YFSETQ. In the original workflow: Reference gene primers were amplified, and this amplification served to estimate nucleated cell counts. The repertoire was sequenced with immunoSEQ multiplex PCR; TCRdb's copy has only in-frame clones and lacks some. V and J calls and clone size are as listed in that table; D and trimming were resolved from the DNA. The sample shows approximately 350,000 clones, 70% to 90% of them seen only once.

Specimen: peripheral blood. This sequence was found in a man between 35 and 55 years old with acute or convalescent COVID-19. The chain uses TRBV5-1 and TRBJ1-4, with D unresolved. The CDR3 DNA is TGCGCCAGCAGCTCTGGATGGACGGGGTATAATGAAAAACTGTTTTTT. Amino acids: CASSSGWTGYNEKLFF. Full variable domain (remainder filled in from reference TRBV5-1 and TRBJ1-4): KAGVTQTPRYLIKTRGQQVTLSCSPISGHRSVSWYQQTPGQGLQFLFEYFSETQRNKGNFPGRFSGRQFSNSRSEMNVSTLELGDSALYLCASSSGWTGYNEKLFFGSGTQLSVL.